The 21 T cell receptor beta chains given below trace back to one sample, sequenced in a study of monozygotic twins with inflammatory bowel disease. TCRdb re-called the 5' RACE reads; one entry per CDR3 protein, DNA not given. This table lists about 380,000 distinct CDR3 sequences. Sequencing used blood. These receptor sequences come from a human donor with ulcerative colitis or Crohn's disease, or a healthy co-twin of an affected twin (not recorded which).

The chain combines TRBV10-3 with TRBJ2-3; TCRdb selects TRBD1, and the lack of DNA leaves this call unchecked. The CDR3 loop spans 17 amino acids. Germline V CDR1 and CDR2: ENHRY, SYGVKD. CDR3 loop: CAIRLSGTGLSTDTQYF.

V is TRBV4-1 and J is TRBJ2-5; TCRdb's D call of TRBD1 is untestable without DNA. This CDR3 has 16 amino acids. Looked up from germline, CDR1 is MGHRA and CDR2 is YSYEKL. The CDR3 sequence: CASSQEGTAAGRTQYF.

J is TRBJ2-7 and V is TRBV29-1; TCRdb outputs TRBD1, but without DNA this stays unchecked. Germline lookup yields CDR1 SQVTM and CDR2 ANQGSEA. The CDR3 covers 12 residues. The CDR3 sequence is CSAWTGWDEQYF.

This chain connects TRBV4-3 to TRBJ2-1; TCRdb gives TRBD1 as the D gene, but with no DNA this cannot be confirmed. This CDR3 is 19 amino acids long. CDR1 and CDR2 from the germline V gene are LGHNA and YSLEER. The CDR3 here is CASSQVGQGAYNLYNEQFF.

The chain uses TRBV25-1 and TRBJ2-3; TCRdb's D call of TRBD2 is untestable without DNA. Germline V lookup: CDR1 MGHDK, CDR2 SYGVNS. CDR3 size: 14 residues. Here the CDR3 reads CASSGLARRDTQYF.

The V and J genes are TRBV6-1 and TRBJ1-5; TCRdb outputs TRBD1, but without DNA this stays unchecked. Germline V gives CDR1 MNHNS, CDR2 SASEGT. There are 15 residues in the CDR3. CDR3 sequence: CASSQGANNNQPQHF.

The CDR3 is CASSPLAGGGSLEGTQYF. The genes are TRBV12-3 or TRBV12-4 and TRBJ2-5; TCRdb outputs TRBD2, but without DNA this stays unchecked. This CDR3 is built from 18 residues.

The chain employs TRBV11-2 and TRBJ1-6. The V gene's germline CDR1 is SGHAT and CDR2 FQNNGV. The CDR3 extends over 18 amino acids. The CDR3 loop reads CASSPVAGGGWYNSPLHF.

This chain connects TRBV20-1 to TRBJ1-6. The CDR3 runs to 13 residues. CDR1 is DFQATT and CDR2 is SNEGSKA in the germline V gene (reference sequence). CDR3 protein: CSARVLYNSPLHF.

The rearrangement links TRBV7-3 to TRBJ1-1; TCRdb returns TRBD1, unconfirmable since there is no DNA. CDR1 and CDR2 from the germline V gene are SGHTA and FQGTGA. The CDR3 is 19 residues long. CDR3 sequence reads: CASSPRLDRGRRTNTEAFF.

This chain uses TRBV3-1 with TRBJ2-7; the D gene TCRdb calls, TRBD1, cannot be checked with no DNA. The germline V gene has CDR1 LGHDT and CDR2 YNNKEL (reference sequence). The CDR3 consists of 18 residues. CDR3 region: CASSQEAGQGLSSYEQYF.

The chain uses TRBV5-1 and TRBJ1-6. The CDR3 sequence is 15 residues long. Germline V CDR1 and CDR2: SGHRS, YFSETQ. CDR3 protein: CASSGLGEGNSPLHF.

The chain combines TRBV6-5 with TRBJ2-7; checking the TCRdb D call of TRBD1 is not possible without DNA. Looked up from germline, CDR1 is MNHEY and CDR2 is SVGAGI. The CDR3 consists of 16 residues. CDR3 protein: CASSYLQGSGGYEQYF.

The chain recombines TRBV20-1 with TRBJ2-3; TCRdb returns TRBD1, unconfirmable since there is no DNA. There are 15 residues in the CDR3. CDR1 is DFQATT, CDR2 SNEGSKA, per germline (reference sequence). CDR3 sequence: CSARDGQGKADTQYF.

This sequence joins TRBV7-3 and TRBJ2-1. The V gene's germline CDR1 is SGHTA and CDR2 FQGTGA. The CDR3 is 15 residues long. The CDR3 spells CASSSDGSSYNEQFF.

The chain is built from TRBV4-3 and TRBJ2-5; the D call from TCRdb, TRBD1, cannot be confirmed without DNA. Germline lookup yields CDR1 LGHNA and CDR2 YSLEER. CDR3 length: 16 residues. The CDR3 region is CASSQGARLTRETQYF.

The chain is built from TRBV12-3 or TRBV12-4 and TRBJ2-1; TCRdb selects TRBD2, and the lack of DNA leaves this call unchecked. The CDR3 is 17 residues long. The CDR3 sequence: CASSSLLLAGLYNEQFF.

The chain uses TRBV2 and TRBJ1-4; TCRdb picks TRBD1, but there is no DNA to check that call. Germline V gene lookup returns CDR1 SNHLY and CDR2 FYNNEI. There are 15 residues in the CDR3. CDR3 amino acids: CASSGRGLTNEKLFF.

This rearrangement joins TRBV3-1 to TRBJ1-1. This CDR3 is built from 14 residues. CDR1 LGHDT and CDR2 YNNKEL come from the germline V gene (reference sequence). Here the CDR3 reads CASSQEWSNTEAFF.

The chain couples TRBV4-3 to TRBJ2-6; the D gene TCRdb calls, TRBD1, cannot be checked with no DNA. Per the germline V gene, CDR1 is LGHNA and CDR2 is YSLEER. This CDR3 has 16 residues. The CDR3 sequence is CASTWGWGSGANVLTF.

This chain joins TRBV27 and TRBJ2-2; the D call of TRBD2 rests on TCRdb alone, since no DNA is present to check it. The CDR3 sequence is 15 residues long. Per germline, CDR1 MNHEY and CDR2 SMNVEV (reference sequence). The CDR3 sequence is CASTLRAGSTGELFF.